The 7 T cell receptor beta chains below were found in one sample sequenced in a study of molecular identifiers for immune sequencing clone quantification. Using its own MiXCR run on the PCR reads, TCRdb lists one record per CDR3 protein. The table has about 300,000 distinct CDR3 sequences, 20% to 25% seen once. Sequenced sample: naive CD8+ T cells from blood, with Jurkat cell RNA spiked in. Subset noted: FACS-sorted CD8+CD4-CCR7+CD45RA+ naive T cells. The receptors shown here come from a human donor in good health. Some libraries in this study had Jurkat cell RNA spiked in.

The chain employs TRBV1 and TRBJ2-5; TRBD2 reflects the table's D call only, with no check against the DNA. TRBV1 is tagged as a pseudogene. The CDR3 length is 20 residues. The CDR3 nucleotides are TGCACCAGCAGCCAAGATAGGGGGGGTCGGCCTCCCGACTCAAGAGAGACCCAGTACTTC. Its protein product is CTSSQDRGGRPPDSRETQYF.

This clonotype was observed a handful of times. J is TRBJ2-1 and V is TRBV7-9; maybe TRBD1 (6 bases). The CDR3 sequence is 15 residues long. V lost 4 bases to trimming and J lost 4 bases, with 14 bases between them. Per the germline V gene, CDR1 is SEHNR and CDR2 is FQNEAQ (reference sequence). The CDR3 loop reads CASSSDSKHYNEQFF. The CDR3 nucleotides read TGTGCCAGCAGCTCGGACAGCAAACATTACAATGAGCAGTTCTTC.

The rearrangement links TRBV28 to TRBJ2-1; 7 nucleotides align to TRBD2. Germline CDR1 reads MDHEN; CDR2 reads SYDVKM. After removal of 7 bases from V and 7 bases from J, the junction contained 16 bases not matched to a gene. There are 16 residues in the CDR3. The CDR3, as DNA: TGTGCCAGCAATTCCGCGGGCGGGAGTTTCCCAAATGAGCAGTTCTTC. It encodes CASNSAGGSFPNEQFF.

In its sample, this clonotype was seen a few times. The chain combines TRBV18 with TRBJ2-3; D may be TRBD1 (5 bases). V was clipped by 3 bases and J by 1 base, with 17 bases between them. This CDR3 region has 17 residues. Germline V CDR1 and CDR2: KGHSH, LQKENI. The CDR3 loop is CASSPSQTGYGTDTQYF. In DNA form, the CDR3 reads TGTGCCAGCTCACCGAGCCAAACAGGATATGGCACAGATACGCAGTATTTT. Full variable domain (remainder filled in from reference TRBV18 and TRBJ2-3): NAGVMQNPRHLVRRRGQEARLRCSPMKGHSHVYWYRQLPEEGLKFMVYLQKENIIDESGMPKERFSAEFPKEGPSILRIQQVVRGDSAAYFCASSPSQTGYGTDTQYFGPGTRLTVL.

A few counts support this clonotype. The rearrangement joins TRBV7-2 to TRBJ2-3, with a tentative D call TRBD2 (5 bases). Germline V gene data show CDR1 as SGHTA and CDR2 as FQGNSA. V was cut by 2 bases and J by 4 bases, with 7 bases left in between. The CDR3 extends over 13 amino acids. As DNA, the CDR3 is TGTGCCAGCAGCTTAATTAGCGCAGATACGCAGTATTTT. Residues: CASSLISADTQYF.

This clonotype was counted a single time. A read error may explain this, as a much larger clone is one base away. The V gene is TRBV5-1, the J gene TRBJ2-5; 9 bases agree with TRBD2. Trimming at V came to 2 bases and at J to 9 bases, leaving 5 bases not matched to a gene. From germline, CDR1 is SGHRS and CDR2 YFSETQ. The CDR3 consists of 13 residues. Here the CDR3 reads CASSFLEREAQYF. DNA for the CDR3: TGCGCCAGCAGCTTTTTGGAGCGGGAGGCCCAGTACTTC.

In its sample, this clonotype was seen many times. This chain links TRBV19 with TRBJ2-2, with D unresolved. V was pared by 1 base and J by 4 bases, with 10 bases between. CDR3 size: 15 residues. Per germline, CDR1 LNHDA and CDR2 SQIVND (reference sequence). In DNA, the CDR3 is TGTGCCAGTAGTATAGGCGTAAGGTCCACCGGGGAGCTGTTTTTT. It codes for CASSIGVRSTGELFF.